The 12 T cell receptor beta chains given below trace back to one sample, sequenced in a study of CD8 T cells in Susac syndrome. RNA totalling about 0.5 to 1 ug underwent reverse transcription with random hexamers. A single record per CDR3 protein comes from TCRdb applying MiXCR to the immunoSEQ multiplex PCR reads. Seen here are about 180,000 distinct CDR3 sequences, approximately 96% observed once, and the top ten hold 0.093%. The sequenced material came from CD4+ T cells from PBMCs. Receptors originate from a human donor with multiple sclerosis.

This rearrangement joins TRBV19 to TRBJ2-3; weak D call: TRBD1 (5 bases). V was pared by 8 bases and J by 8 bases, with 17 bases between. The CDR3 is made up of 13 amino acids. CDR1 and CDR2 (germline): LNHDA, SQIVND (reference sequence). CDR3 region: CASQGALTGTQYF. The CDR3 nucleotides read TGTGCCAGTCAAGGGGCTCTTACCGGTACGCAGTATTTT.

This clonotype was counted once. This rearrangement joins TRBV11-2 to TRBJ2-7; unclear D gene. Trimming shortened V by 2 bases and J by 5 bases, and 7 bases separated the two germline ends. The CDR3 length is 12 residues. Germline V CDR1 and CDR2: SGHAT, FQNNGV. Here the CDR3 reads CASSLSLNEQYF. The CDR3 coding sequence is TGTGCCAGCAGCTTATCCCTCAACGAGCAGTACTTC.

The chain carries TRBV30 and TRBJ2-7, with 8 bases aligning to TRBD1. V trimming: 0 bases; J trimming: 13 bases; junction bases outside the gene matches: 5. Germline CDR1 is GTSNPN and CDR2 is SVGIG (reference sequence). The CDR3 consists of 11 residues. In nucleotides, the CDR3 is TGTGCCTGGAGTGTAGGACAGGGCAGATACTTC. Encoded protein: CAWSVGQGRYF.

This clonotype was observed once. The gene calls are TRBV3-1 and TRBJ2-5; 11 bases are shared with TRBD2. CDR3 length equals 15 residues. The germline V gene has CDR1 LGHDT and CDR2 YNNKEL (reference sequence). The trim removed 0 bases at V and 4 bases at J, leaving 1 base unmatched. CDR3 sequence reads: CASSQDGLAGETQYF. The DNA for the CDR3 is TGTGCCAGCAGCCAAGATGGACTAGCGGGAGAGACCCAGTACTTC.

This clonotype occurred once. The CDR3 protein is CASGLDVGRMNTEAFF. The CDR3, as DNA: TGTGCTAGTGGTTTGGATGTTGGAAGGATGAACACTGAAGCTTTCTTT. The V gene is TRBV12-5, the J gene TRBJ1-1; no definite D call. CDR3 length equals 16 residues. V was trimmed by 1 base and J by 0 bases, leaving 12 bases between them. The germline gives CDR1 LGHNT, CDR2 FRNRAP.

Here the CDR3 reads CASSRTGQPQHF. The CDR3 DNA reads as TGTGCCAGCTCACGGACAGGGCAGCCCCAGCATTTT. This rearrangement joins TRBV18 to TRBJ1-5; TRBD1 matches at 8 bases. V lost 4 bases, J lost 7 bases, and 0 bases stayed unmatched. The CDR3 is 12 amino acids. Germline V gives CDR1 KGHSH, CDR2 LQKENI.

This chain joins TRBV3-1 and TRBJ2-5; 13 bases map to TRBD2. Germline V lookup: CDR1 LGHDT, CDR2 YNNKEL (reference sequence). The CDR3 sequence is 18 residues long. J lost 4 bases, V lost 0 bases, and 8 bases had no gene match. CDR3 in amino acids: CASSQDARLAGGGETQYF. CDR3 DNA: TGTGCCAGCAGCCAAGATGCCCGACTAGCGGGGGGCGGAGAGACCCAGTACTTC.

V usage is TRBV20-1 and J usage is TRBJ1-2, with no clear D. Germline V lookup: CDR1 DFQATT, CDR2 SNEGSKA (reference sequence). The CDR3 is made up of 15 amino acids. The germline V and J ends were trimmed by 0 bases and 0 bases, with 11 bases remaining between them. The CDR3 protein is CSARDVGNSNYGYTF. The DNA for the CDR3 is TGCAGTGCTAGAGATGTGGGGAATTCTAACTATGGCTACACCTTC.

This clonotype showed up just once. The genes are TRBV24-1 and TRBJ2-7; 8 positions agree with TRBD1. This CDR3 comprises 15 residues. Unmatched junction bases numbered 12, after V lost 6 bases and J lost 6 bases. Germline CDR1 and CDR2: KGHDR and SFDVKD. The CDR3 loop is CATSIGQGKMSEQYF. CDR3 DNA sequence: TGTGCCACCAGTATCGGACAGGGAAAGATGAGCGAGCAGTACTTC.

J is TRBJ1-4 and V is TRBV3-1, with 7 bases that match TRBD1. This CDR3 has 15 amino acids. V shed 0 bases, J shed 7 bases, and the junction held 5 bases outside the gene matches. The germline CDR1 and CDR2 sequences are LGHDT and YNNKEL (reference sequence). For the CDR3, the DNA is TGTGCCAGCAGCCAAGACCTCGGGACAGTTGAAAAACTGTTTTTT. It codes for CASSQDLGTVEKLFF.

The chain recombines TRBV3-1 with TRBJ1-5, with D unclear. V lost 4 bases and J lost 7, with 14 bases in between. CDR1 is LGHDT, CDR2 YNNKEL, per germline (reference sequence). The CDR3 length is 14 residues. CDR3 DNA: TGTGCCAGCAGCCTCACGTCGAACGTACAGCCCCAGCATTTT. It specifies CASSLTSNVQPQHF.

V is TRBV3-1 and J is TRBJ2-7; 7 nucleotides line up with TRBD2. J was trimmed by 1 base and V by 0 bases; bases with no gene match: 12. The CDR3 sequence is 18 residues long. Per the germline V gene, CDR1 is LGHDT and CDR2 is YNNKEL (reference sequence). The CDR3 here is CASSQEGRGVAGSYEQYF. CDR3 DNA sequence: TGTGCCAGCAGCCAAGAAGGGAGAGGGGTAGCGGGTTCCTACGAGCAGTACTTC.